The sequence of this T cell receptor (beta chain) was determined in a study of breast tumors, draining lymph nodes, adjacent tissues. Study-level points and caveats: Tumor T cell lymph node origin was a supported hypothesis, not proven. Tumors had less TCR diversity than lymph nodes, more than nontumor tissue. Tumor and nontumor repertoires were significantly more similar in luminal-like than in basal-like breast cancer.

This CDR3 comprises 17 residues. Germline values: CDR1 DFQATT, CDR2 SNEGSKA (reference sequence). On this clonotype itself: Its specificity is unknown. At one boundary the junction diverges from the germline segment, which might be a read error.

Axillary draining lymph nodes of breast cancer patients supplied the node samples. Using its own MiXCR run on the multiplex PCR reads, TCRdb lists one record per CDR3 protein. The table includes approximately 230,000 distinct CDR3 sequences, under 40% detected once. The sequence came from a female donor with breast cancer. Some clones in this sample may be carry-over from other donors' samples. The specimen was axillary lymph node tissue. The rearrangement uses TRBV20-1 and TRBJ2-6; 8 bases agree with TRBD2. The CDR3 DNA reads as TGCAGTGCTAGCCCCCGAGGGCGGGGGGCTGGAGCCAACGTCCTGACTTTC. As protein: CSASPRGRGAGANVLTF.